This record concerns one TCR beta chain sequence. Participants came from roughly 23 US areas, aged roughly 18 to 95 years. Participants' reported clinical history set cohort assignment. How the authors handled the data: Estimated nucleated cell counts came from reference gene primer amplification. Assay: immunoSEQ multiplex PCR; the TCRdb copy retains only in-frame clones and omits some. V, J and clone size derive from that table, while D and trimming were established from the DNA sequence. Of fewer than 350,000 clones in the sample, about 91% were seen once. Trimming pared 4 bases from V and 0 bases from J, leaving 7 bases between. This CDR3 contains 13 residues. The germline V gene has CDR1 SGHRS and CDR2 YFSETQ. This sample is part of a study of blood T cell repertoires in COVID-19.

The sequence came from a woman between 35 and 50 years old who had recovered from COVID-19. Sequenced sample: PBMCs or T cells enriched from blood (not recorded which). This chain joins TRBV5-1 and TRBJ1-2; D unresolved. CDR3 protein: CASSPDSNYGYTF. The CDR3, as DNA: TGCGCCAGCAGCCCCGACTCTAACTATGGCTACACCTTC.